The rows below give T cell receptor beta chains drawn from one sample of a study of CD8 T cells in ankylosing spondylitis. TCRdb itself ran the 5' RACE reads through MiXCR, one entry per CDR3 protein. The sample holds around 33,000 distinct CDR3 sequences, approximately 7.1% seen once. Sequencing was done on a sample of blood, either unsorted or a sorted T cell fraction (not recorded which). These receptors originate from a male donor with ankylosing spondylitis or in good health (not recorded which). CDR3s include the opening cysteine and the closing phenylalanine or tryptophan. The D gene is left open where the match is weak. Expanded clones get a size class; other rows say once, few or many, or leave the size out.

V	D	size	J	DNA	CDR3
TRBV7-2	-	many	TRBJ1-4	TGTGCCAGCAGCTTAGTTAATGAAAAACTGTTTTTT	CASSLVNEKLFF
TRBV29-1	-	-	TRBJ1-5	TGCAGCGTTGCTAACAGTAATAGCAATCAGCCCCAGCATTTT	CSVANSNSNQPQHF
TRBV27	-	many	TRBJ2-3	TGTGCCAGCAGCCCTAGTGCGGGAACAGATACGCAGTATTTT	CASSPSAGTDTQYF
TRBV20-1	TRBD2	-	TRBJ2-3	TGCAGTGCTAGCAGCGGGAGTTTCACAGATACGCAGTATTTT	CSASSGSFTDTQYF
TRBV7-9	TRBD2	few	TRBJ2-5	TGTGCCAGCAGCCTAACGGCTAGCGGGAGTATCGAGACCCAGTACTTC	CASSLTASGSIETQYF
TRBV20-1	-	many	TRBJ2-3	TGCAGTGCCGGGGTAATCGGCACAGATACGCAGTATTTT	CSAGVIGTDTQYF
TRBV7-2	-	few	TRBJ2-1	TGTGCCAGCAGCTTACGGACCCGGGGCTCCTACAATGAGCAGTTCTTC	CASSLRTRGSYNEQFF
TRBV12-3/TRBV12-4	-	many	TRBJ2-1	TGTGCCAGCAGTCCCAACAGGGATCGGGAGCAGTTCTTC	CASSPNRDREQFF
TRBV28	-	many	TRBJ2-7	TGTGCCAGCAGTTTGAGAAGGATCCGAGGGGACGAGCAGTACTTC	CASSLRRIRGDEQYF
TRBV3-1	TRBD1	many	TRBJ1-1	TGTGCCAGCAAAAAGGGGGCGGTGAACACTGAAGCTTTCTTT	CASKKGAVNTEAFF
TRBV6-5	-	many	TRBJ2-5	TGTGCCAGCAGTTACTCGAGGGACCTCCAAGAGACCCAGTACTTC	CASSYSRDLQETQYF
TRBV19	-	few	TRBJ2-7	TGTGCCAGTAGTCCGGCCGACAGATTATACGAGCAGTACTTC	CASSPADRLYEQYF
TRBV29-1	-	many	TRBJ1-1	TGCAGCGTTGGTTTTGGCGTAGTAAGCACTGAAGCTTTCTTT	CSVGFGVVSTEAFF
TRBV27	-	many	TRBJ2-2	TGTGCCAGCAGACGGGGATCCGGGGAGCTGTTTTTT	CASRRGSGELFF
TRBV20-1	-	many	TRBJ2-7	TGCTGTGCTAGACCCTCTAAGAGGAACCACCTCTGGGAGCAGTACTTC	CCARPSKRNHLWEQYF
TRBV5-6	TRBD1	many	TRBJ1-1	TGTGCCAGCAGCCCCGACAGGGTTACTGAAGCTTTCTTT	CASSPDRVTEAFF
TRBV15	-	many	TRBJ2-1	TGTGCCACCAGCAGAGATCAGGTTCGGGAGCAGTTCTTC	CATSRDQVREQFF
TRBV11-3	-	-	TRBJ2-7	TGTGCCAGCAGCCCCCAACAGAGCTCCTACGAGCAGTACTTC	CASSPQQSSYEQYF
TRBV3-1	TRBD2	many	TRBJ2-2	TGTGCCAGCAGCTCCGGGACTAGCGTATCGACCGGGGAGCTGTTTTTT	CASSSGTSVSTGELFF
TRBV29-1	TRBD2	many	TRBJ2-7	TGCAGCGCAAGTGGGCTAGCGGGAGGAAAACCCTACGAGCAGTACTTC	CSASGLAGGKPYEQYF
TRBV2	-	many	TRBJ2-3	TGTGCCAGCAGTGAAGGCTTAGGACTCCTTCCCACAGATACGCAGTATTTT	CASSEGLGLLPTDTQYF
TRBV5-1	TRBD1	few	TRBJ2-5	TGCGCCAGCAGCCGTACAGGGGCACAAGAGACCCAGTACTTC	CASSRTGAQETQYF
TRBV18	-	few	TRBJ1-1	TGTGCCAGCTCACCACGTACCGGTTCTGAAGCTTTCTTT	CASSPRTGSEAFF
TRBV10-3	-	many	TRBJ1-2	TGTGCCACGACTACGGACAGTAACTATGGCTACACCTTC	CATTTDSNYGYTF
TRBV5-1	-	many	TRBJ2-7	TGCGCCAGCAGCCCACTCACTAGCTACGAGGAGGGCGAGCAGTACTTC	CASSPLTSYEEGEQYF
TRBV20-1	-	-	TRBJ2-1	TGCAGTGCTAGAGATCAGGGGGGGGCCTCCTACAATGAGCAGTTCTTC	CSARDQGGASYNEQFF
TRBV2	TRBD2	many	TRBJ2-5	TGTGCCAGCAGTGAGGAGGCGACTAGCGGTGAGACCCAGTACTTC	CASSEEATSGETQYF
TRBV11-2	-	many	TRBJ2-1	TGTGCCAGTAAAAAAAGCGGATACAATGAGCAGTTCTTC	CASKKSGYNEQFF
TRBV25-1	-	many	TRBJ2-2	TGTGCCAGCAGTGAATCGACAGCGTTGAACACCGGGGAGCTGTTTTTT	CASSESTALNTGELFF
TRBV7-6	TRBD1	many	TRBJ2-5	TGTGCCAGCAGCGCCCGGGACAGGGTAATAGGAGAGACCCAGTACTTC	CASSARDRVIGETQYF